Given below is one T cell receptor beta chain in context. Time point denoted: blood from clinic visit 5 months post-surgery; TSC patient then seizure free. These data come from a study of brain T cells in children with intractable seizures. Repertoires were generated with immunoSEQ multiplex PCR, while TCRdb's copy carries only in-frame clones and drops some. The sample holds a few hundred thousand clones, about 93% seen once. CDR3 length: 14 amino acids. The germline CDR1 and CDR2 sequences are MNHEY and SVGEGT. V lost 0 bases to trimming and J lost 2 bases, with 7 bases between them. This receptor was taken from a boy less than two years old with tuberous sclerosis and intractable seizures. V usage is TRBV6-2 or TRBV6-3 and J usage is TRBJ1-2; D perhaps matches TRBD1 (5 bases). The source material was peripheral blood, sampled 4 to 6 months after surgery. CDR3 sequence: CASSYSTENYGYTF. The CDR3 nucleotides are TGTGCCAGCAGTTACTCGACAGAGAACTATGGCTACACCTTC.